The table lists the clone carrying this T cell receptor beta chain with a few counts. The sample belongs to a study of blood T cells in healthy people across ages. At the level of the study: Template-switching capture recovered about one barcoded beta molecule per two T cells.

Germline V lookup: CDR1 DFQATT, CDR2 SNEGSKA (reference sequence). Between the trimmed V and J ends, which lost 5 bases and 4 bases, there was a span of 17 bases. CDR3 size: 15 residues. A J-beta primer mix and a sample-barcoded 5' primer were used in a second PCR of about 7 to 11 cycles. TCRdb re-analysed the 5' RACE reads in MiXCR, keeping a single row per CDR3 protein. The table shows a few hundred thousand distinct CDR3 sequences, with approximately 51% occurring only once. The clonotype was recovered from a man aged 60 to 75 in good health. V usage is TRBV20-1 and J usage is TRBJ1-4; possible D gene TRBD1, 6 bases. Sequencing was carried out using blood. CDR3 in amino acids: CSAGSRRGLNEKLFF. The CDR3 coding sequence is TGCAGTGCTGGGAGCCGCCGGGGGCTTAATGAAAAACTGTTTTTT.